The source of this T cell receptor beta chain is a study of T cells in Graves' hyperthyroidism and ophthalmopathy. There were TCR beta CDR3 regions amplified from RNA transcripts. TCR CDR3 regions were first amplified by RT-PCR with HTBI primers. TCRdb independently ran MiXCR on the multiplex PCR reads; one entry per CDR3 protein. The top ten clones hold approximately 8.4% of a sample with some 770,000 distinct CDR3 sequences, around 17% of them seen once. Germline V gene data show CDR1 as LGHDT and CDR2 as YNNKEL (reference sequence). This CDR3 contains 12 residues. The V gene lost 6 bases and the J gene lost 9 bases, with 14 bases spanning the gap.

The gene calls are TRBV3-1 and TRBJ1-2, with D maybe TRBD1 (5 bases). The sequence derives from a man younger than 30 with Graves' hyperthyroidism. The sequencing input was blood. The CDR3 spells CASSADSRRYTF. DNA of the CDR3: TGTGCCAGCAGTGCCGACAGCCGGCGCTACACCTTC.